The rows below give T cell receptor beta chains drawn from one sample of a study of OX40 agonist ivuxolimab in advanced cancers. The repertoire was sequenced with immunoSEQ multiplex PCR; TCRdb's copy has only in-frame clones and lacks some. The table lists approximately 100,000 clones, roughly 89% of them singletons, with approximately 0.8% in the top ten. The material was CD4+ or CD8+ T cells sorted from blood, obtained in a trial of the OX40 agonist ivuxolimab. The receptor source for this set is an adult with an advanced solid tumor such as melanoma, head and neck, liver or kidney cancer. Each CDR3 is given with its conserved first and last residue. Fields, in order: J gene, V gene, D gene, clone size, CDR3 protein, CDR3 DNA. The D gene is left open where the match is weak. A clone size is listed for some rows: how often the clone was seen (once, few, many), or a class if it is expanded.

J gene: TRBJ1-2; V gene: TRBV9; D gene: -; clone size: -; CDR3 protein: CASSVLAQGGYGYTF; CDR3 DNA: TGTGCCAGCAGCGTCCTCGCGCAGGGTGGCTATGGCTACACCTTC
J gene: TRBJ1-2; V gene: TRBV30; D gene: -; clone size: few; CDR3 protein: CAWSQPNYGYTF; CDR3 DNA: TGTGCCTGGAGTCAACCTAACTATGGCTACACCTTC
J gene: TRBJ2-2; V gene: TRBV7-2; D gene: -; clone size: -; CDR3 protein: CASSSGAFYTGELFF; CDR3 DNA: TGTGCCAGCAGCTCAGGGGCTTTTTACACCGGGGAGCTGTTTTTT
J gene: TRBJ2-5; V gene: TRBV27; D gene: -; clone size: -; CDR3 protein: CASSLEGDETQYF; CDR3 DNA: TGTGCCAGCAGTTTAGAAGGGGACGAGACCCAGTACTTC
J gene: TRBJ2-2; V gene: TRBV30; D gene: TRBD1; clone size: -; CDR3 protein: CAWSGQGVVGELFF; CDR3 DNA: TGTGCCTGGAGTGGACAGGGAGTGGTGGGGGAGCTGTTTTTT
J gene: TRBJ2-7; V gene: TRBV7-3; D gene: -; clone size: -; CDR3 protein: CASSLGASKGDEQYF; CDR3 DNA: TGTGCCAGCAGCTTAGGCGCCTCGAAGGGCGACGAGCAGTACTTC
J gene: TRBJ2-3; V gene: TRBV7-9; D gene: -; clone size: -; CDR3 protein: CASSSTVTGGRYF; CDR3 DNA: TGTGCCAGCAGCTCAACAGTGACCGGGGGGCGGTATTTT
J gene: TRBJ2-7; V gene: TRBV10-3; D gene: -; clone size: -; CDR3 protein: CAIGLGSYEQYF; CDR3 DNA: TGTGCCATCGGGTTGGGGTCCTACGAGCAGTACTTC
J gene: TRBJ1-5; V gene: TRBV30; D gene: -; clone size: -; CDR3 protein: CAWSVHNQPQHF; CDR3 DNA: TGTGCCTGGAGTGTACACAATCAGCCCCAGCATTTT
J gene: TRBJ2-5; V gene: TRBV5-1; D gene: -; clone size: -; CDR3 protein: CASSLGSWRETQYF; CDR3 DNA: TGCGCCAGCAGCTTGGGAAGCTGGCGAGAGACCCAGTACTTC
J gene: TRBJ2-3; V gene: TRBV6-6; D gene: TRBD1; clone size: -; CDR3 protein: CARPNTDRGTQYF; CDR3 DNA: TGTGCCAGGCCTAATACTGACAGGGGTACGCAGTATTTT
J gene: TRBJ1-1; V gene: TRBV19; D gene: TRBD1; clone size: -; CDR3 protein: CATDRDRGSGTEAFF; CDR3 DNA: TGTGCCACCGACCGGGACAGGGGGTCGGGGACTGAAGCTTTCTTT
J gene: TRBJ1-2; V gene: TRBV15; D gene: -; clone size: -; CDR3 protein: CATSREVSYGYTF; CDR3 DNA: TGTGCCACCAGCAGAGAGGTTTCCTATGGCTACACCTTC
J gene: TRBJ1-2; V gene: TRBV14; D gene: TRBD1; clone size: -; CDR3 protein: CASSSYLDRGYGYTF; CDR3 DNA: TGTGCCAGCAGCTCCTACCTAGACAGGGGGTATGGCTACACCTTC
J gene: TRBJ1-1; V gene: TRBV5-4; D gene: -; clone size: -; CDR3 protein: CASSLDAGDSEAFF; CDR3 DNA: TGTGCCAGCAGCTTGGATGCGGGGGACTCTGAAGCTTTCTTT
J gene: TRBJ2-3; V gene: TRBV4-1; D gene: TRBD1; clone size: -; CDR3 protein: CASSHDGTEPYRTQYF; CDR3 DNA: TGCGCCAGCAGCCATGACGGGACAGAGCCATACAGGACGCAGTATTTT
J gene: TRBJ2-6; V gene: TRBV28; D gene: -; clone size: -; CDR3 protein: CASRSPTSGANVLTF; CDR3 DNA: TGTGCCAGCAGATCCCCAACGTCTGGGGCCAACGTCCTGACTTTC
J gene: TRBJ1-5; V gene: TRBV6-5; D gene: -; clone size: -; CDR3 protein: CASRPGRHSNQPQHF; CDR3 DNA: TGTGCCAGCAGGCCGGGACGGCATAGCAATCAGCCCCAGCATTTT
J gene: TRBJ1-1; V gene: TRBV5-1; D gene: -; clone size: -; CDR3 protein: CASSLQLNTEAFF; CDR3 DNA: TGCGCCAGCAGCTTGCAGCTGAACACTGAAGCTTTCTTT
J gene: TRBJ2-7; V gene: TRBV29-1; D gene: -; clone size: -; CDR3 protein: CSVGTSYEQYF; CDR3 DNA: TGCAGCGTTGGGACCTCCTACGAGCAGTACTTC
J gene: TRBJ1-3; V gene: TRBV7-2; D gene: TRBD1; clone size: -; CDR3 protein: CASSLTGAHSGNTIYF; CDR3 DNA: TGTGCCAGCAGCTTAACAGGGGCCCACTCTGGAAACACCATATATTTT
J gene: TRBJ2-3; V gene: TRBV5-1; D gene: -; clone size: -; CDR3 protein: CASSDTGSNTDTQYF; CDR3 DNA: TGCGCCAGCAGCGACACGGGCTCAAACACAGATACGCAGTATTTT
J gene: TRBJ1-2; V gene: TRBV6-1; D gene: -; clone size: -; CDR3 protein: CASSEAATTYGYTF; CDR3 DNA: TGTGCCAGCAGTGAAGCTGCGACAACATATGGCTACACCTTC
J gene: TRBJ2-6; V gene: TRBV5-6; D gene: -; clone size: -; CDR3 protein: CASSWDRTGANVLTF; CDR3 DNA: TGTGCCAGCAGCTGGGACCGAACTGGGGCCAACGTCCTGACTTTC
J gene: TRBJ1-6; V gene: TRBV28; D gene: TRBD1; clone size: -; CDR3 protein: CASTQVQGDSPLHF; CDR3 DNA: TGTGCCAGCACCCAAGTCCAGGGGGATTCACCCCTCCACTTT
J gene: TRBJ2-2; V gene: TRBV7-2; D gene: -; clone size: -; CDR3 protein: CASSLPGLHANTGELFF; CDR3 DNA: TGTGCCAGCAGCTTACCAGGACTCCACGCGAACACCGGGGAGCTGTTTTTT
J gene: TRBJ2-7; V gene: TRBV6-1; D gene: TRBD1; clone size: once; CDR3 protein: CASSLRDRPVNQYF; CDR3 DNA: TGTGCCAGCAGTCTTCGGGACAGGCCAGTAAATCAGTACTTC
J gene: TRBJ2-7; V gene: TRBV7-2; D gene: TRBD1; clone size: -; CDR3 protein: CASSSGTGGSEQYF; CDR3 DNA: TGTGCCAGCAGCTCCGGGACAGGAGGGAGCGAGCAGTACTTC
J gene: TRBJ1-1; V gene: TRBV5-4; D gene: -; clone size: -; CDR3 protein: CASSLGGAGEAFF; CDR3 DNA: TGTGCCAGCAGCTTGGGGGGGGCAGGAGAAGCTTTCTTT
J gene: TRBJ1-6; V gene: TRBV2; D gene: -; clone size: once; CDR3 protein: CASSGDGSYNSPLHF; CDR3 DNA: TGTGCCAGCAGTGGGGATGGCTCCTATAATTCACCCCTCCACTTT
J gene: TRBJ1-1; V gene: TRBV2; D gene: TRBD1; clone size: once; CDR3 protein: CASRPWGTGDEAFF; CDR3 DNA: TGTGCCAGCAGACCCTGGGGGACAGGGGATGAAGCTTTCTTT
J gene: TRBJ1-1; V gene: TRBV19; D gene: -; clone size: once; CDR3 protein: CASSISPGRNTEAFF; CDR3 DNA: TGTGCCAGTAGTATTTCCCCAGGGAGGAACACTGAAGCTTTCTTT
J gene: TRBJ1-4; V gene: TRBV27; D gene: -; clone size: -; CDR3 protein: CASRTGPHEKLFF; CDR3 DNA: TGTGCCAGCAGGACTGGGCCGCATGAAAAACTGTTTTTT
J gene: TRBJ2-5; V gene: TRBV5-4; D gene: TRBD2; clone size: -; CDR3 protein: CASSLPSGGETQYF; CDR3 DNA: TGTGCCAGCAGCCTCCCTAGCGGGGGAGAGACCCAGTACTTC
J gene: TRBJ2-3; V gene: TRBV7-2; D gene: -; clone size: once; CDR3 protein: CASSFAKGGTDTQYF; CDR3 DNA: TGTGCCAGCAGCTTCGCTAAGGGGGGCACAGATACGCAGTATTTT
J gene: TRBJ2-3; V gene: TRBV6-4; D gene: TRBD2; clone size: -; CDR3 protein: CASSDATSGPDTQYF; CDR3 DNA: TGTGCCAGCAGTGACGCGACTAGCGGGCCAGATACGCAGTATTTT
J gene: TRBJ2-1; V gene: TRBV11-2; D gene: TRBD2; clone size: once; CDR3 protein: CASSLQRGGEQFF; CDR3 DNA: TGTGCCAGCAGCTTACAACGGGGGGGTGAGCAGTTCTTC
J gene: TRBJ2-4; V gene: TRBV9; D gene: -; clone size: -; CDR3 protein: CASSVGGNDKNIQYF; CDR3 DNA: TGTGCCAGCAGCGTAGGGGGGAACGACAAAAACATTCAGTACTTC
J gene: TRBJ2-7; V gene: TRBV6-1; D gene: TRBD1; clone size: -; CDR3 protein: CASSGQGLEQYF; CDR3 DNA: TGTGCCAGCAGTGGACAGGGCCTAGAGCAGTACTTC
J gene: TRBJ1-6; V gene: TRBV28; D gene: -; clone size: -; CDR3 protein: CASSSSMLAYNSPLHF; CDR3 DNA: -